This T cell receptor (beta chain) was sequenced in a study of CXCR4 blockade with PD-1 therapy in pancreatic cancer (dated by TCRdb to about 2019). Turning to the overall study: The study analyzed resected pancreatic ductal adenocarcinoma using both multiplex immunohistochemistry and TCRbeta immunosequencing, alongside ex vivo slice culture that tested PD-1 and CXCR4 blockade. To assess intratumoral heterogeneity, two geographically distinct regions from each of roughly six tumors were TCR-sequenced. General findings and caveats noted by the study authors: Because only TCRbeta chains were sequenced, true antigen-specificity overlap among convergent dominant clones remained unconfirmed while awaiting paired alpha-beta single-cell sequencing. A strong correlation was found between amino acid clone frequency and the number of distinct nucleotide rearrangements encoding each amino acid clone, suggesting convergent selection by common tumor antigens. Tumors had clonal expansion, with a mean productive clonality of about 0.15 compared with 0.05 in healthy blood, yet clonality showed no correlation with survival.

The germline V end is reduced by 8 bases and the J end by 3 bases; junction bases left unmatched: 8. The cysteine opens and the phenylalanine closes a CDR3 of 14 amino acids. Only CDR3 DNA is held: 42 bases, read in frame from base 1. The germline V gene (reference sequence) provides CDR1 LNHDA and CDR2 SQIVND. On this clone: The target of this receptor is not known. Nothing much larger sits one base from this clone, and base qualities are not available.

The archived tumor blocks were obtained from patients to whom no neoadjuvant therapy had been administered before resection. In the preserved-tissue arm of the study, around 33 surgical resection samples from 25 or so previously untreated pancreatic ductal adenocarcinoma patients were used. For the resection arm, ten 5-micron curls of FFPE tumor adjacent to the multiplex immunohistochemistry slide were used for DNA extraction. Extracted DNA was used for immunosequencing of TCRbeta CDR3 regions with the immunoSEQ Assay at Adaptive Biotechnologies. For the original study's pipeline: To quantify the absolute abundance of each unique TCRbeta CDR3, sequences were collapsed and filtered. Clonality was calculated as 1 minus Pielou's evenness, with only productive in-frame rearrangements included in the computation. Regional overlap was measured by following the top 100 nucleotide rearrangements across paired samples, and the Morisita index was used to compare paired samples with unrelated samples. The immunoSEQ Rearrangement Details tool was used to assess convergence of nucleotide rearrangements onto identical amino acid sequences. The table comes from immuneACCESS by way of TCRdb, which keeps in-frame sequences with V and J called. Part of the clones is missing from these tables; in studies checked, under half for an unresolved V gene and the rest for unknown reasons. V, J and clone size were drawn from that table, and D and trimming were deduced from the DNA. For this sample the table gives about 5,200 clones, of which around 50% were detected only once. Around 8.2% of the sample comes from the top ten.

What was sequenced was tumor tissue. This chain joins TRBV19 to TRBJ2-3, with 7 bases matching TRBD2. The sequence derives from a human donor with pancreatic ductal adenocarcinoma. CDR3 region: CASRPGRMTDTQYF. DNA sequence: TGTGCCAGTCGACCCGGGAGGATGACAGATACGCAGTATTTT.